This TCR beta chain derives from a study of a mutant IDH1 vaccine in newly diagnosed glioma. For this clone: No antigen is known for it.

Clones were read by immunoSEQ multiplex PCR, and TCRdb kept only the in-frame ones, dropping some. The sample records tens of thousands of clones, 84% being singletons. V lost 5 bases to trimming and J lost 7 bases, with 18 bases between them. The CDR3 loop spans 15 amino acids. Germline V gives CDR1 MNHEY, CDR2 SVGAGI. Described time point: week 23, last vaccination. Doses comprised 300 ug of mutant IDH1 20-mer peptide each, plus topical imiquimod. This TCR was recovered from a young man with glioma. The input for sequencing was PBMCs, taken from a glioma patient whose treatment included an IDH1 peptide vaccine. The rearrangement joins TRBV6-5 to TRBJ2-4, with D perhaps TRBD1 or TRBD2 (6 bases each). Written as DNA, the CDR3 is TGTGCCAGCAGTCACCTGACAGGAGGGTTGAACATTCAGTACTTC. This sequence encodes CASSHLTGGLNIQYF.